The rows below give T cell receptor beta chains drawn from one sample of a study of response to subunit inactivated influenza vaccine. TCRdb re-derived calls from the RT-PCR reads in MiXCR, one entry per CDR3 protein. The sample carries about 500,000 distinct CDR3 sequences, about 7.2% recorded once. This material consisted of PBMCs from blood, taken less than 25 months after vaccination. These TCRs come from a man in his fifties or sixties who received an inactivated influenza vaccine. Each CDR3 is given with its conserved first and last residue. The D gene is left open where the match is weak. Where a row states a size, it is once, few, many or the class of an expanded clone; other rows omit it.

many	TRBV28	TRBJ2-3	TRBD2	CASSDSGRVTDTQYF	TGTGCCAGCAGTGATAGCGGGAGGGTTACAGATACGCAGTATTTT
.	TRBV10-3	TRBJ2-3	.	CAISGGGSGGTDTQYF	TGTGCCATCAGTGGAGGGGGGTCAGGGGGCACAGATACGCAGTATTTT
few	TRBV27	TRBJ1-4	.	CASSLSFSTVNEKLFF	TGTGCCAGCAGTTTATCGTTTTCGACAGTGAATGAAAAACTGTTTTTT
few	TRBV19	TRBJ1-5	.	CASGQGNQPQHF	TGTGCCAGTGGTCAGGGAAATCAGCCCCAGCATTTT
few	TRBV10-3	TRBJ2-3	.	CATRGQRASTDTQYF	TGTGCCACCCGGGGGCAGCGTGCTAGCACAGATACGCAGTATTTT
many	TRBV12-3/TRBV12-4	TRBJ1-1	.	CASSLKENTEAFF	TGCGCCAGCAGCCTCAAAGAAAACACTGAAGCTTTCTTT
.	TRBV12-3/TRBV12-4	TRBJ2-7	.	CASSFAGREQYF	TGTGCCAGCAGTTTCGCGGGGAGGGAGCAGTACTTC
few	TRBV7-2	TRBJ2-2	.	CASSFGEITGELFF	TGTGCCAGCAGCTTTGGGGAGATTACCGGGGAGCTGTTTTTT
few	TRBV10-3	TRBJ2-2	.	CAISMQANTGELFF	TGTGCCATCAGCATGCAAGCGAACACCGGGGAGCTGTTTTTT
few	TRBV12-3/TRBV12-4	TRBJ2-5	TRBD1	CASTLSGTGTKTQYF	TGTGCCAGCACCCTCTCCGGGACAGGGACAAAGACCCAGTACTTC
.	TRBV18	TRBJ2-1	.	CASSTSDGVGEQFF	TGTGCCAGCTCCACCTCCGACGGGGTGGGTGAGCAGTTCTTC
many	TRBV20-1	TRBJ2-5	.	CSASDATRVETQYF	TGCAGTGCTAGCGACGCGACTAGGGTAGAGACCCAGTACTTC
few	TRBV5-5	TRBJ2-3	.	CASSQLDGRTDTQYF	TGTGCCAGCAGCCAGCTCGACGGACGCACAGATACGCAGTATTTT
.	TRBV12-3/TRBV12-4	TRBJ1-1	.	CASSSSGINTEAFF	TGTGCCAGCAGTTCGTCGGGGATAAACACTGAAGCTTTCTTT
few	TRBV3-1	TRBJ2-7	TRBD2	CASSQTSGGLSYEQYF	TGTGCCAGCAGCCAAACTAGCGGGGGCCTTTCCTACGAGCAGTACTTC
many	TRBV20-1	TRBJ1-2	.	CSARGRLGVSYGYTF	TGCAGTGCTAGAGGGAGGTTGGGTGTCAGCTATGGCTACACCTTC